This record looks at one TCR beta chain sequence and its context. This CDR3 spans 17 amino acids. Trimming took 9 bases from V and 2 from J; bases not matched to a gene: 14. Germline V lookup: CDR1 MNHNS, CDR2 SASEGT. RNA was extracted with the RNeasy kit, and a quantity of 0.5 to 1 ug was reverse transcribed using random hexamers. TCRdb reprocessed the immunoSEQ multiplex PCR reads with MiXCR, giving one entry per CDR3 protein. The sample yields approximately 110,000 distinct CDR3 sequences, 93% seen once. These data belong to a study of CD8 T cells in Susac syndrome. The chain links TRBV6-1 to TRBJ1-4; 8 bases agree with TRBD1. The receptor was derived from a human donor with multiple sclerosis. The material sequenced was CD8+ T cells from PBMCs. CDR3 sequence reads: CASRFRGRGLTNEKLFF. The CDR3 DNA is TGTGCCAGTCGATTCCGGGGCAGGGGGCTCACTAATGAAAAACTGTTTTTT.